Below, one TCR beta chain is given with its context. Trimming cost V 5 bases and J 8 bases; bases outside gene matches: 9. The CDR3 consists of 14 residues. Germline assignment: CDR1 GTSNPN and CDR2 SVGIG (reference sequence). Some clones are missing from TCRdb's copy, which holds only in-frame ones; the method was immunoSEQ multiplex PCR. The data show about 270,000 clones, about 89% seen once. This sample was included in a study of blood T cell repertoires in COVID-19. Sequencing input: peripheral blood. The V gene is TRBV30, the J gene TRBJ2-2, with 9 bases lining up with TRBD1. The source of this sequence is a man aged 40-55 years with active or convalescent COVID-19. In nucleotides, the CDR3 is TGTGCCTGGGCGACAGGGGGAATAGGTGGGGAGCTGTTTTTT. The encoded protein is CAWATGGIGGELFF.